What follows describes a single T cell receptor (beta chain). V gave up 3 bases and J gave up 2 bases, with 7 bases separating them. The CDR3 runs to 13 residues. Germline values: CDR1 MNHEY, CDR2 SMNVEV (reference sequence). Per the original data handling: Scientists estimated how many nucleated cells there were by amplifying reference gene primers. The data were produced by immunoSEQ multiplex PCR, yet TCRdb's version contains in-frame clones alone and is incomplete. Clone size and V and J calls were adopted from that table, with D and trimming inferred from the DNA. The sample includes nearly 350,000 clones, about 90% seen only once; the top ten take more than 0.8%. The data were taken from a study of blood T cell repertoires in COVID-19. Study at large: The study drew acute and convalescent COVID-19 samples from the United States, Italy and Spain.

Enrolled through a virtual design, the participants were between 18 and 89 years of age and came from fewer than 30 US areas. Grouping used clinical history reported by participants in a survey and questionnaire. This receptor was taken from a woman in her 30s who had recovered from COVID-19. This rearrangement joins TRBV27 to TRBJ2-5, with D unclear. The sequencing sample was made of PBMCs or T cells enriched from blood (not recorded which). CDR3 in DNA: TGTGCCAGCAGTTTCTCACGGCAAGAGACCCAGTACTTC. It specifies CASSFSRQETQYF.